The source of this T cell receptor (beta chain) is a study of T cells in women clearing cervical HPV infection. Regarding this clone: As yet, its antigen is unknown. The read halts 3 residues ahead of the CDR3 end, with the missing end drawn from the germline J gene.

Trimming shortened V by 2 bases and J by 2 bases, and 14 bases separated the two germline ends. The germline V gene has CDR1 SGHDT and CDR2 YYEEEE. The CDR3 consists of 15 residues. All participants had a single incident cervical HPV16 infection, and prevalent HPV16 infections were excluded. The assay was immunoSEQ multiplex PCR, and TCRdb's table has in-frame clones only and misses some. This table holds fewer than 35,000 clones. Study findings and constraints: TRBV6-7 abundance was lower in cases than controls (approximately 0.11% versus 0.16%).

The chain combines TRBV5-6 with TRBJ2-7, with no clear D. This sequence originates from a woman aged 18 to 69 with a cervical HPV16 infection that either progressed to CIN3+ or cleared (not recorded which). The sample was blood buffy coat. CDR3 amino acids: CASSFVEGRPYEQYF. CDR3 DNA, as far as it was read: TGTGCCAGCAGCTTCGTTGAAGGCAGGCCCTACGAG. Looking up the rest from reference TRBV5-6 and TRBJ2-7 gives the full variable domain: DAGVTQSPTHLIKTRGQQVTLRCSPKSGHDTVSWYQQALGQGPQFIFQYYEEEERQRGNFPDRFSGHQFPNYSSELNVNALLLGDSALYLCASSFVEGRPYEQYFGPGTRLTVT.